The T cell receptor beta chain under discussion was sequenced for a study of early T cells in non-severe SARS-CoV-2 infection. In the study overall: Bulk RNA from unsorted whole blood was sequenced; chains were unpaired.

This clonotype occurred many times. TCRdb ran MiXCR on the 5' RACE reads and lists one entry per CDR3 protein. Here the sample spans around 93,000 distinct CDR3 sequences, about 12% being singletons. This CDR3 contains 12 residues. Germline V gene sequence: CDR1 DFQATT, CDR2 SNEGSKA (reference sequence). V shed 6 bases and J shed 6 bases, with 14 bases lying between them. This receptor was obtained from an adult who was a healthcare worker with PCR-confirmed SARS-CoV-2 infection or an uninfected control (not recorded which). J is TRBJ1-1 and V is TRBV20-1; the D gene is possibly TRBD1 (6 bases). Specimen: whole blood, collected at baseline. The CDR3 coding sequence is TGCAGTGCCAGAAAACAGGGTCCTGAAGCTTTCTTT. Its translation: CSARKQGPEAFF.